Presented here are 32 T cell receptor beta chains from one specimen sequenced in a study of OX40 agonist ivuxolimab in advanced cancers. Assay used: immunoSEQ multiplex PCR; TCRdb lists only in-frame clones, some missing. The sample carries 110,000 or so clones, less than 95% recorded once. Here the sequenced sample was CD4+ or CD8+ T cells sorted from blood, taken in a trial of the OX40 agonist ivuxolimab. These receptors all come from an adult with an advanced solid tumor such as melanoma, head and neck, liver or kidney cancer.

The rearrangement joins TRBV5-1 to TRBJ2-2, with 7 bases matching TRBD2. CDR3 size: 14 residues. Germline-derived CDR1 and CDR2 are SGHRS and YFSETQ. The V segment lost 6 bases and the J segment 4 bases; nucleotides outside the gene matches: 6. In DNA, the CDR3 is TGCGCCAGCAAAGGCGGGAGTGTCACCGGGGAGCTGTTTTTT. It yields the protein CASKGGSVTGELFF.

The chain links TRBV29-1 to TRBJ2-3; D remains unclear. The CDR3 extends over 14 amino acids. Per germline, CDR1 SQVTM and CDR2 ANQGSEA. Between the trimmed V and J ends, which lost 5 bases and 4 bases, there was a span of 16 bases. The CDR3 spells CSVLGPGGPDTQYF. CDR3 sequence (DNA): TGCAGCGTTTTAGGCCCGGGCGGTCCAGATACGCAGTATTTT.

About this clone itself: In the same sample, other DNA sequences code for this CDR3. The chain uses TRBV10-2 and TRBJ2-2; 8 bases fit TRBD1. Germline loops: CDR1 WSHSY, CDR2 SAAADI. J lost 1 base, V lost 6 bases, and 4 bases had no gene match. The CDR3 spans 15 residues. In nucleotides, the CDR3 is TGCGCCAGCAGCTCCGGGACAGGGAACACCGGGGAGCTGTTTTTT. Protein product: CASSSGTGNTGELFF.

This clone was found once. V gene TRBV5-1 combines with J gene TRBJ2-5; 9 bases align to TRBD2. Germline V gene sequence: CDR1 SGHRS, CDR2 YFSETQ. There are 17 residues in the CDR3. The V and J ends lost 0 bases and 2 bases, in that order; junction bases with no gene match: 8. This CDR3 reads CASSLGRRLAVQETQYF. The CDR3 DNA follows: TGCGCCAGCAGCTTGGGTCGTCGACTAGCGGTTCAAGAGACCCAGTACTTC. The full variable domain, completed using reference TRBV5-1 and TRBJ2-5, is KAGVTQTPRYLIKTRGQQVTLSCSPISGHRSVSWYQQTPGQGLQFLFEYFSETQRNKGNFPGRFSGRQFSNSRSEMNVSTLELGDSALYLCASSLGRRLAVQETQYFGPGTRLLVL.

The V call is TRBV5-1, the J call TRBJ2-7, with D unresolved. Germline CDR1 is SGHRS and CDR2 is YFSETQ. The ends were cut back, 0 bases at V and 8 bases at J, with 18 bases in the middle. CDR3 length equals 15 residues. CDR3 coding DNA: TGCGCCAGCAGCTTGGCAGGACGGTGGATCTCGCAGCAGTACTTC. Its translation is CASSLAGRWISQQYF.

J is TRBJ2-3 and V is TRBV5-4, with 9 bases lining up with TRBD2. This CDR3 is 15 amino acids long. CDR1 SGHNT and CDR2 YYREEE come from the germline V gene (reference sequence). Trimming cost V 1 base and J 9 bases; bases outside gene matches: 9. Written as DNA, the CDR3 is TGTGCCAGCAGCTTGTTGACTAGCGGCCCAACCACGCAGTATTTT. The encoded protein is CASSLLTSGPTTQYF.

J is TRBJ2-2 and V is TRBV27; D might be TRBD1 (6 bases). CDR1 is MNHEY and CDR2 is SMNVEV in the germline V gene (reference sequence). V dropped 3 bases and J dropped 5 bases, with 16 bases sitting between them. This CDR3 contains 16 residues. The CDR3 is CASSFGQRRLTGELFF. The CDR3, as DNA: TGTGCCAGCAGTTTCGGACAGAGAAGGTTAACCGGGGAGCTGTTTTTT.

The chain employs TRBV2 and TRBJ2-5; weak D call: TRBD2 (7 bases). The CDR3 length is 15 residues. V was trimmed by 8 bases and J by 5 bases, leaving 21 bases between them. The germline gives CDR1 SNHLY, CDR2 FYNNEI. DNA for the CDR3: TGTGCCAGCGACGGGGGGCAGTGGGCTGGGGAGACCCAGTACTTC. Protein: CASDGGQWAGETQYF. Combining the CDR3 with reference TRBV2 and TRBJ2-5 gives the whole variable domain EPEVTQTPSHQVTQMGQEVILRCVPISNHLYFYWYRQILGQKVEFLVSFYNNEISEKSEIFDDQFSVERPDGSNFTLKIRSTKLEDSAMYFCASDGGQWAGETQYFGPGTRLLVL.

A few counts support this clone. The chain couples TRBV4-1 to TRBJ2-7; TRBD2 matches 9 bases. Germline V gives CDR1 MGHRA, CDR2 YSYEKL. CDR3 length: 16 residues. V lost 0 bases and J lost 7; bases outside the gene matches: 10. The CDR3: CASSQDVSAGGREQYF. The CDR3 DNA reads TGCGCCAGCAGCCAAGACGTTTCAGCGGGAGGACGAGAGCAGTACTTC.

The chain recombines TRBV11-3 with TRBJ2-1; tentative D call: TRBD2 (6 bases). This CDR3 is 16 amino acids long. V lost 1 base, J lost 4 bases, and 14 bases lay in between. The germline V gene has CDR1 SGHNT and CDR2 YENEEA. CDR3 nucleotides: TGTGCCAGCAGCTTAGTAGGGACTGACTTGTACAATGAGCAGTTCTTC. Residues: CASSLVGTDLYNEQFF.

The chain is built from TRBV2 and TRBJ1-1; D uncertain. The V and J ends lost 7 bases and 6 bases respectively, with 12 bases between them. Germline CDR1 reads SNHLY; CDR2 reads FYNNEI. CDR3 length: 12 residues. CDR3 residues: CASTWEAPEAFF. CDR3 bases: TGTGCCAGCACCTGGGAGGCGCCTGAAGCTTTCTTT.

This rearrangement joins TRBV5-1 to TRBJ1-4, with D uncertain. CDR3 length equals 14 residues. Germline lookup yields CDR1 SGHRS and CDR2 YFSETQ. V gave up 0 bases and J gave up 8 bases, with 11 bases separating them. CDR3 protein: CASSLDPKSEKLFF. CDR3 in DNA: TGCGCCAGCAGCTTGGACCCGAAAAGCGAAAAACTGTTTTTT.

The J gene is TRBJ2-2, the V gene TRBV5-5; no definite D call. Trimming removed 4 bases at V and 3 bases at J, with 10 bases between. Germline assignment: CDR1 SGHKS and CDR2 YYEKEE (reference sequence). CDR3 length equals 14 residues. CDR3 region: CASSVFTDTGELFF. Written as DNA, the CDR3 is TGTGCCAGCAGCGTCTTCACCGACACCGGGGAGCTGTTTTTT.

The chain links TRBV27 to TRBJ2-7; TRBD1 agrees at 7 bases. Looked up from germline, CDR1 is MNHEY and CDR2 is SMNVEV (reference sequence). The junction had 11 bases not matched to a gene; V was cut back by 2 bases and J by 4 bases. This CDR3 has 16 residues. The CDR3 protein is CASSLQPRDRQYEQYF. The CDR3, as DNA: TGTGCCAGCAGTTTACAGCCCCGGGACAGACAATACGAGCAGTACTTC.

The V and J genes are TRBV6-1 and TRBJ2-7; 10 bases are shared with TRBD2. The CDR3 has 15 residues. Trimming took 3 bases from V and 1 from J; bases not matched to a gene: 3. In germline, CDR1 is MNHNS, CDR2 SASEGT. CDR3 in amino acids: CASSEGSGGSYEQYF. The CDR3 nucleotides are TGTGCCAGCAGTGAGGGTAGCGGGGGGTCCTACGAGCAGTACTTC.

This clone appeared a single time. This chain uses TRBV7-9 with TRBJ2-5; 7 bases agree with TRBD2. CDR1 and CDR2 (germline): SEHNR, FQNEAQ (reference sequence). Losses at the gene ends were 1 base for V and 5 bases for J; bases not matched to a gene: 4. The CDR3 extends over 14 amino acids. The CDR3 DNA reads TGTGCCAGCAGCTTAGGGAGGGGAGGGGAGACCCAGTACTTC. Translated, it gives CASSLGRGGETQYF.

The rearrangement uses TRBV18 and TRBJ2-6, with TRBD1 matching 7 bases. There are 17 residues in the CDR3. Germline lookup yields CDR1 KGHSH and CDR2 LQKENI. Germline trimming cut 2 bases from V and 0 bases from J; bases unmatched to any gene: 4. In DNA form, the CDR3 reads TGTGCCAGCTCACCAACAGGGGTAAACTCTGGGGCCAACGTCCTGACTTTC. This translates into CASSPTGVNSGANVLTF. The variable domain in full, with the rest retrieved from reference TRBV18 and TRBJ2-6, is NAGVMQNPRHLVRRRGQEARLRCSPMKGHSHVYWYRQLPEEGLKFMVYLQKENIIDESGMPKERFSAEFPKEGPSILRIQQVVRGDSAAYFCASSPTGVNSGANVLTFGAGSRLTVL.

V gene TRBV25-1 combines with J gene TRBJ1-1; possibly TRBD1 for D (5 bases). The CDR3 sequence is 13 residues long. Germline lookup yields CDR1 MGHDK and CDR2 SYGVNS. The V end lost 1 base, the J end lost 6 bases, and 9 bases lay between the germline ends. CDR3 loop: CASSESRGAEAFF. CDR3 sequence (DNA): TGTGCCAGCAGTGAATCAAGGGGAGCTGAAGCTTTCTTT. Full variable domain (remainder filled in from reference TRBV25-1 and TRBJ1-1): EADIYQTPRYLVIGTGKKITLECSQTMGHDKMYWYQQDPGMELHLIHYSYGVNSTEKGDLSSESTVSRIRTEHFPLTLESARPSHTSQYLCASSESRGAEAFFGQGTRLTVV.

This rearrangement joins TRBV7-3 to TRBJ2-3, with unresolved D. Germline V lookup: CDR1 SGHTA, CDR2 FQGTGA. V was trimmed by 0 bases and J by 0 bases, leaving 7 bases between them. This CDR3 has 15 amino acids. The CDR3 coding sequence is TGTGCCAGCAGCTTAACCGGGCTTAGCACAGATACGCAGTATTTT. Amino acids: CASSLTGLSTDTQYF.

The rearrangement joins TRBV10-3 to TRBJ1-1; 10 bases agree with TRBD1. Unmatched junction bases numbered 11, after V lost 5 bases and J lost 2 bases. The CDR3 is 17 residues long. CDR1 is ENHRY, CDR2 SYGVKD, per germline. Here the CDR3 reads CAISTPGQGMTNTEAFF. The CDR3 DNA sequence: TGTGCCATCAGTACTCCGGGACAGGGGATGACTAACACTGAAGCTTTCTTT.

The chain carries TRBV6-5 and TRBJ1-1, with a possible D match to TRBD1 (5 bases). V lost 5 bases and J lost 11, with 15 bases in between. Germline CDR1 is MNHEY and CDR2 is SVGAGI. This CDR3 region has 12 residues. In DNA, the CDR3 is TGTGCCAGCAGTACAGGTTCCCTATCGGCTTTCTTT. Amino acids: CASSTGSLSAFF.

This chain's CDR3 is CASSTEENEKLFF. CDR3 DNA: TGTGCCAGCAGTACGGAAGAGAATGAAAAACTGTTTTTT. The V call is TRBV27, the J call TRBJ1-4, with unresolved D. The CDR3 totals 13 residues. Trimming removed 5 bases at V and 5 bases at J, with 9 bases between. Germline values: CDR1 MNHEY, CDR2 SMNVEV (reference sequence).

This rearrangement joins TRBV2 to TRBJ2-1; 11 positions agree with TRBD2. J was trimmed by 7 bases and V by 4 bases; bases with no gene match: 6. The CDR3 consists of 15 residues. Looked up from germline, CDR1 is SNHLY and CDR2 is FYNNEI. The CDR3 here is CASSGGTSGGNEQFF. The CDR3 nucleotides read TGTGCCAGCAGTGGTGGGACTAGCGGAGGTAATGAGCAGTTCTTC.

The CDR3 reads CASSQIAGSSYNEQFF. The CDR3 bases are TGTGCCAGCAGCCAAATAGCGGGGTCCTCCTACAATGAGCAGTTCTTC. The chain uses TRBV14 and TRBJ2-1, with 8 bases lining up with TRBD2. The CDR3 consists of 16 residues. The J segment lost 0 bases and the V segment lost 2 bases, leaving 3 bases of the junction unmatched. Germline lookup yields CDR1 SGHDN and CDR2 FVKESK.

CDR3 nucleotide sequence: TGTGCCAGCAGCGACCGACAGGGGGCGAGGAATGAGCAGTTCTTC. Translation gives CASSDRQGARNEQFF. This chain connects TRBV7-3 to TRBJ2-1; 10 bases are a match to TRBD1. The CDR3 covers 15 residues. With 5 bases clipped from V and 7 bases from J, the junction kept 8 bases outside the gene matches. Germline V gene sequence: CDR1 SGHTA, CDR2 FQGTGA.

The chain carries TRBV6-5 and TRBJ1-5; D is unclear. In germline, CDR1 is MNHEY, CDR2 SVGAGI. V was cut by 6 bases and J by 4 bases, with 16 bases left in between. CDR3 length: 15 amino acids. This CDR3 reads CASSPLLPGNQPQHF. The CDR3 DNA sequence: TGTGCCAGCAGCCCCCTCCTTCCAGGTAATCAGCCCCAGCATTTT.

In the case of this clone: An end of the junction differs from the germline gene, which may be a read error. The chain's CDR3 is CASSLGTASTDTQYF. The CDR3 DNA sequence: TGTGCTAGCAGCTTAGGGACAGCTAGCACAGATACGCAGTATTTT. This chain joins TRBV7-7 and TRBJ2-3; the match to TRBD1 covers 7 bases. The CDR3 covers 15 residues. CDR1 and CDR2 from the germline V gene are SSHAT and FNYEAQ (reference sequence).

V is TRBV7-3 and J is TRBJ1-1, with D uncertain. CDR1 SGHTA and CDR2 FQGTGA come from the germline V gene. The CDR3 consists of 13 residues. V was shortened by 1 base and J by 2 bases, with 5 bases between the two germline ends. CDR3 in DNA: TGTGCCAGCAGCTTAATGGTTAACACTGAAGCTTTCTTT. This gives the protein CASSLMVNTEAFF.

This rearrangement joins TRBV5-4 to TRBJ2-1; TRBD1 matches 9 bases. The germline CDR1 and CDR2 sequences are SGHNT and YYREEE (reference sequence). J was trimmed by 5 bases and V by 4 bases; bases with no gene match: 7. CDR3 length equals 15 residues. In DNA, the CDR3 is TGTGCCAGCAGCGACGGGACAGGGACGGACAATGAGCAGTTCTTC. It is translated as CASSDGTGTDNEQFF.

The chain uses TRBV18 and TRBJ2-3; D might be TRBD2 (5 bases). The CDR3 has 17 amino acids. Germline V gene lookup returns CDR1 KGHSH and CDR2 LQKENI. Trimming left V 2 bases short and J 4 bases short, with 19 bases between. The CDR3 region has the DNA TGTGCCAGCTCACCAACCGGAAGGGCATCGAGGGCAGATACGCAGTATTTT. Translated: CASSPTGRASRADTQYF.

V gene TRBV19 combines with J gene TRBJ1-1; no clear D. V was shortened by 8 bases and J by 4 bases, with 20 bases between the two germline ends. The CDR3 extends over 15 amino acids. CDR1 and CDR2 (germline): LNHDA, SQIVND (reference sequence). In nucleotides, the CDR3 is TGTGCCAGTCGTCCCACCCCGCAGGCAGGCACTGAAGCTTTCTTT. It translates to CASRPTPQAGTEAFF.

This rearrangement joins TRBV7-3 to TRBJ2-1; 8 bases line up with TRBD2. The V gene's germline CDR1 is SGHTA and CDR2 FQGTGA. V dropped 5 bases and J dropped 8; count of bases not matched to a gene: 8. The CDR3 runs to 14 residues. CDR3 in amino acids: CASSPGRAGHEQFF. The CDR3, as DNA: TGTGCCAGCAGCCCCGGGAGGGCAGGCCATGAGCAGTTCTTC. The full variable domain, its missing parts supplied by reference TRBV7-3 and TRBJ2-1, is GAGVSQTPSNKVTEKGKYVELRCDPISGHTALYWYRQSLGQGPEFLIYFQGTGAADDSGLPNDRFFAVRPEGSVSTLKIQRTERGDSAVYLCASSPGRAGHEQFFGPGTRLTVL.